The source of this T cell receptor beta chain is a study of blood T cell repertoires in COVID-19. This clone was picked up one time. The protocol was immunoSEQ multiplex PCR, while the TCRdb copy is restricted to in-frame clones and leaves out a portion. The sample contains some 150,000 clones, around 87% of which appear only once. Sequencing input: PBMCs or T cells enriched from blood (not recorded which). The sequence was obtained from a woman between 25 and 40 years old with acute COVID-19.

The CDR3 bases are TGTGCCAGCAGCCAGGGGACAGGGCTTGACTATGGCTACACCTTC. This gives the protein CASSQGTGLDYGYTF. The chain carries TRBV11-2 and TRBJ1-2, with TRBD1 matching over 9 bases. CDR1 and CDR2 from the germline V gene are SGHAT and FQNNGV. J was trimmed by 3 bases and V by 5 bases; bases with no gene match: 7. The CDR3 has 15 amino acids.